The next 20 T cell receptor beta chains were all read from a single sample in a study of CXCR3-negative and CXCR3-positive naive CD8 T cells. UMI-labeled TRB cDNA libraries were prepared by 5' RACE. TCRdb re-called the 5' RACE reads and catalogs CDR3 proteins one per entry, DNA excluded. This table lists roughly 89,000 distinct CDR3 sequences. Sample: naive CXCR3- CD8+ T cells from blood. Subset here: CD45RO-CCR7+CD27+CD95- naive CD8+ T cells lacking CXCR3 (TNR3-). The receptors shown here come from a human donor in good health. Some clones in this sample may be carry-over from other donors' samples.

The J gene is TRBJ1-1, the V gene TRBV14; the TCRdb D gene call, TRBD1, has no DNA to confirm it. The length of the CDR3 is 15 residues. The germline V gene encodes CDR1 SGHDN and CDR2 FVKESK. The CDR3: CASSSEDSMNTEAFF.

The chain uses TRBV15 and TRBJ2-2; with no DNA, the TCRdb D assignment of TRBD1 cannot be verified. The CDR3 is made up of 14 amino acids. Germline values: CDR1 LNHNV, CDR2 YYDKDF (reference sequence). CDR3: CATPTRGETGELFF. Looking up the rest from reference TRBV15 and TRBJ2-2 gives the full variable domain: DAMVIQNPRYQVTQFGKPVTLSCSQTLNHNVMYWYQQKSSQAPKLLFHYYDKDFNNEADTPDNFQSRRPNTSFCFLDIRSPGLGDTAMYLCATPTRGETGELFFGEGSRLTVL.

The chain couples TRBV7-9 to TRBJ2-3; TCRdb's assignment of TRBD2 cannot be checked, as there is no DNA. Germline CDR1 and CDR2: SEHNR and FQNEAQ (reference sequence). The CDR3 extends over 16 amino acids. The CDR3 spells CASSRVLAGVTDTQYF.

The chain employs TRBV14 and TRBJ1-2; absent DNA, TCRdb's TRBD1 call cannot be checked. The germline V gene has CDR1 SGHDN and CDR2 FVKESK. This CDR3 has 18 residues. CDR3 amino acids: CASSQDSADGGYGYGYTF.

The CDR3 here is CASSYLAEITGELFF. This rearrangement joins TRBV6-6 to TRBJ2-2. Looked up from germline, CDR1 is MNHNY and CDR2 is SVGAGI (reference sequence). This CDR3 comprises 15 residues.

The chain recombines TRBV5-1 with TRBJ1-1; the D call from TCRdb, TRBD1, cannot be confirmed without DNA. The length of the CDR3 is 14 residues. The germline V gene encodes CDR1 SGHRS and CDR2 YFSETQ. This chain's CDR3 is CSSSFGADNTEAFF.

The V gene is TRBV29-1, the J gene TRBJ1-5; TCRdb indicates TRBD1, and absent DNA this call remains unverified. Germline V gives CDR1 SQVTM, CDR2 ANQGSEA. CDR3 size: 13 residues. CDR3 sequence: CSVGGTGIQPQHF.

CDR3 sequence: CASSILQVSDEQFF. The chain links TRBV19 to TRBJ2-1; the TCRdb D gene call, TRBD1, has no DNA to confirm it. CDR1 is LNHDA and CDR2 is SQIVND in the germline V gene (reference sequence). The CDR3 has 14 amino acids.

This chain links TRBV29-1 with TRBJ1-1; as DNA is missing, the TRBD1 call by TCRdb cannot be tested. Looked up from germline, CDR1 is SQVTM and CDR2 is ANQGSEA. The CDR3 is 12 amino acids. The CDR3 loop is CSVEGPRGEAFF.

The V call is TRBV5-6, the J call TRBJ2-1; TCRdb returns TRBD2, unconfirmable since there is no DNA. Germline CDR1 and CDR2: SGHDT and YYEEEE. The CDR3 totals 15 residues. CDR3 region: CASSLLAGGWIEQFF.

The chain couples TRBV28 to TRBJ2-3. The CDR3 runs 15 residues. The germline V gene has CDR1 MDHEN and CDR2 SYDVKM. CDR3 loop: CASTDSYSSTDTQYF.

The rearrangement uses TRBV7-7 and TRBJ2-5; the TCRdb D gene call, TRBD2, has no DNA to confirm it. Germline CDR1 reads SSHAT; CDR2 reads FNYEAQ (reference sequence). The CDR3 runs 17 residues. The CDR3 region is CASSLVAGGSGVLAQYF.

The rearrangement joins TRBV20-1 to TRBJ2-7; absent DNA, TCRdb's TRBD2 call cannot be checked. Per germline, CDR1 DFQATT and CDR2 SNEGSKA (reference sequence). This CDR3 spans 15 amino acids. CDR3 region: CSARVLAATPYEQYF.

This chain uses TRBV7-9 with TRBJ2-1; TCRdb reports TRBD1, a call that lacks DNA to check it against. Germline V gene sequence: CDR1 SEHNR, CDR2 FQNEAQ (reference sequence). This CDR3 is 14 amino acids long. The CDR3 loop is CASTGVAVGNEQFF.

This chain links TRBV29-1 with TRBJ2-7; TCRdb calls TRBD1, which cannot be checked without DNA. CDR3 length equals 12 residues. Germline V lookup: CDR1 SQVTM, CDR2 ANQGSEA. CDR3: CSVAWDPYEQYF.

CDR3 sequence: CASSQDLTGTEAFF. This chain uses TRBV14 with TRBJ1-1; TCRdb's D call of TRBD1 is untestable without DNA. This CDR3 region has 14 residues. Germline loops: CDR1 SGHDN, CDR2 FVKESK.

The CDR3 is CASSSYTEAFF. The chain joins TRBV7-2 to TRBJ1-1. The CDR3 runs to 11 residues. The germline V gene has CDR1 SGHTA and CDR2 FQGNSA.

This chain links TRBV10-1 with TRBJ1-3; there is no DNA to check the TCRdb D call of TRBD1. The germline V gene encodes CDR1 WNHNN and CDR2 SYGVQD (reference sequence). The CDR3 is 16 amino acids. CDR3 loop: CASSARGRFSGNTIYF.

V gene TRBV7-2 combines with J gene TRBJ2-7. Per the germline V gene, CDR1 is SGHTA and CDR2 is FQGNSA. The CDR3 spans 12 residues. The CDR3 loop is CASSQTHYEQYF.

The V call is TRBV7-2, the J call TRBJ2-7; the TCRdb call, TRBD2, lacks DNA for checking. The CDR3 is 13 amino acids. Germline V gene data show CDR1 as SGHTA and CDR2 as FQGNSA. The chain's CDR3 is CASSLFAGYEQYF. Complete variable domain (other parts from reference TRBV7-2 and TRBJ2-7): GAGVSQSPSNKVTEKGKDVELRCDPISGHTALYWYRQSLGQGLEFLIYFQGNSAPDKSGLPSDRFSAERTGGSVSTLTIQRTQQEDSAVYLCASSLFAGYEQYFGPGTRLTVT.